This T cell receptor (beta chain) was documented in a study of blood T cell repertoires in COVID-19. Data came from immunoSEQ multiplex PCR; TCRdb stores just in-frame clones and leaves some out. The sample has roughly 250,000 clones; approximately 85% are singletons. What was sequenced was PBMCs or T cells enriched from blood (not recorded which). The receptor's source is a woman between 50 and 59 years old who had recovered from COVID-19.

CDR3 in amino acids: CASSLARAGQGLSPLHF. In nucleotides, the CDR3 is TGTGCCAGCAGCTTGGCCAGGGCGGGACAGGGATTGTCACCCCTCCACTTT. The chain couples TRBV5-4 to TRBJ1-6, with 9 positions matching TRBD1. This CDR3 is built from 17 residues. From germline, CDR1 is SGHNT and CDR2 YYREEE (reference sequence). Losses at the gene ends were 0 bases for V and 10 bases for J; bases not matched to a gene: 11.